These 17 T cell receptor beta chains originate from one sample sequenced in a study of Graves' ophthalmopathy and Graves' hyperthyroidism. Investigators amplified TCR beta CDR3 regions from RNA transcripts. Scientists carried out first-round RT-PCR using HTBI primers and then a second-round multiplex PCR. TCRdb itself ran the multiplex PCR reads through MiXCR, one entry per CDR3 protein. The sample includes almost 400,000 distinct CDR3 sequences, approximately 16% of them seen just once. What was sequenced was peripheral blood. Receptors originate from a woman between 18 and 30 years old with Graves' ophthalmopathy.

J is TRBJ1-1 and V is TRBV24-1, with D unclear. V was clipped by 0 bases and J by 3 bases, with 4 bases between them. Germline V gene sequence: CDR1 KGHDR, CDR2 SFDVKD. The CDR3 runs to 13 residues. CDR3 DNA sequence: TGTGCCACCAGTGATTTGGACGACACTGAAGCTTTCTTT. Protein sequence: CATSDLDDTEAFF.

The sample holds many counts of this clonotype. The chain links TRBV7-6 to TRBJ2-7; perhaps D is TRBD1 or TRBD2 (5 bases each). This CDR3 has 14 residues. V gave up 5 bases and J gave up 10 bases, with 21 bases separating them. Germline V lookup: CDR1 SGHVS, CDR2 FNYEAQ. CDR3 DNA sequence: TGTGCCAGCAGCCTCCTCGACCGAGACAGCGGCCAGTACTTC. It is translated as CASSLLDRDSGQYF.

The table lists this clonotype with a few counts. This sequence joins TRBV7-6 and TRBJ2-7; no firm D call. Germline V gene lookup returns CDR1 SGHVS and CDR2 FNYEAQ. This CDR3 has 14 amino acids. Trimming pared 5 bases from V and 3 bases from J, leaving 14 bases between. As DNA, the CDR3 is TGTGCCAGCAGCCCCCCGTCTAGTCACTACGAGCAGTACTTC. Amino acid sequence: CASSPPSSHYEQYF.

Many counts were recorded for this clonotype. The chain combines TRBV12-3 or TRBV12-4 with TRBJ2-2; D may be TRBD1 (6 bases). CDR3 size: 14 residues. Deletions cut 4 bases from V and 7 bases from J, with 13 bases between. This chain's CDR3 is CASSSQTGSGELFF. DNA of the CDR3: TGTGCCAGCAGTTCGCAAACAGGGAGCGGGGAGCTGTTTTTT.

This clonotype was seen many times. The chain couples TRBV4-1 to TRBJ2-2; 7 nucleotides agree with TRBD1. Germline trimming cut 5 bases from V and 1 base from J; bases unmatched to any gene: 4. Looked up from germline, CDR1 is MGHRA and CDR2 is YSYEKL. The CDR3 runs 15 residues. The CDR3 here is CASSNRQGNTGELFF. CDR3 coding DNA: TGCGCCAGCAGCAACCGACAGGGGAACACCGGGGAGCTGTTTTTT.

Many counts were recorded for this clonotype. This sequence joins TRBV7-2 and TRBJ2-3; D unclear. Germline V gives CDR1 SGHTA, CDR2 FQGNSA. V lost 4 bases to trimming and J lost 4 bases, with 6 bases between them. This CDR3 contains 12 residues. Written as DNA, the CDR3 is TGTGCCAGCAGCTCGTTACCAGATACGCAGTATTTT. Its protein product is CASSSLPDTQYF.

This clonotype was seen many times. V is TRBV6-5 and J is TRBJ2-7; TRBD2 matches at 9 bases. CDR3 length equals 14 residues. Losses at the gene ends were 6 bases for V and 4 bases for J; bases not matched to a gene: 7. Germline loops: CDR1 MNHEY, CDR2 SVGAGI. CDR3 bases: TGTGCCAGCAGACGACTAGCGGCTACGTACGAGCAGTACTTC. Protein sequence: CASRRLAATYEQYF.

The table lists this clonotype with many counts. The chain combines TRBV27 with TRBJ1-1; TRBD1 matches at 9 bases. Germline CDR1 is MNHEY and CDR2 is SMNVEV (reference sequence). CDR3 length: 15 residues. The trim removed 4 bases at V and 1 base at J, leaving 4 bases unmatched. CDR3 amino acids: CASSSPTGGNTEAFF. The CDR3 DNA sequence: TGTGCCAGCAGTTCGCCGACAGGGGGGAACACTGAAGCTTTCTTT.

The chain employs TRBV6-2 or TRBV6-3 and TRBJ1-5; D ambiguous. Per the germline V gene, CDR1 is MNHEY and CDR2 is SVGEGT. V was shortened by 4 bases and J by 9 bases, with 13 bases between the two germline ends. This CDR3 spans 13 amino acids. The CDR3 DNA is TGTGCCAGCAGTTTGTGGGGTAGTAGGCCCCAGCATTTT. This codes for CASSLWGSRPQHF.

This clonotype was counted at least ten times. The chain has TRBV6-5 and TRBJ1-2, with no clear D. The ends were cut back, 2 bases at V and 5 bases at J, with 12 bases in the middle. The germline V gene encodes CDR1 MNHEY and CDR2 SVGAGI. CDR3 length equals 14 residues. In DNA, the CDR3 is TGTGCCAGCAGTTACGGTGGGTGGGAATATGGCTACACCTTC. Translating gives CASSYGGWEYGYTF.

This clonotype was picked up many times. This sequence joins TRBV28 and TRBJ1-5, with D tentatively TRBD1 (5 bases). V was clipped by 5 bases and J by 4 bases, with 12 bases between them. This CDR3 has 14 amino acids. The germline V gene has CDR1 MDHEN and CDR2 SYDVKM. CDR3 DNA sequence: TGTGCCAGCAGTCGTCGAGGGGCAAATCAGCCCCAGCATTTT. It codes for CASSRRGANQPQHF.

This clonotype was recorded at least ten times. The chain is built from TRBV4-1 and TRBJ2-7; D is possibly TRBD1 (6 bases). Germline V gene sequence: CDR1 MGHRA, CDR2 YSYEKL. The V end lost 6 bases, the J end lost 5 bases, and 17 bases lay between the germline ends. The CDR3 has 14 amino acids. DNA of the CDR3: TGCGCCAGCAGACCCACACAGGGTTCGGACGAGCAGTACTTC. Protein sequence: CASRPTQGSDEQYF.

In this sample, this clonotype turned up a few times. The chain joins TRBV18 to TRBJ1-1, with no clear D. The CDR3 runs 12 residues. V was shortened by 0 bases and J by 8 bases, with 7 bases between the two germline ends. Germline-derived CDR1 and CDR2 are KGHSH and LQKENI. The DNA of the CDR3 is TGTGCCAGCTCACCACCCGAGTTAGAAGCTTTCTTT. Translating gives CASSPPELEAFF.

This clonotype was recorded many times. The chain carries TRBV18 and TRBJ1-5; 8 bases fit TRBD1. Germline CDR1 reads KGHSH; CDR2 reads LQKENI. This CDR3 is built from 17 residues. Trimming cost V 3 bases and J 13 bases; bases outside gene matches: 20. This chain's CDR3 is CASSPTANQGQARRQHF. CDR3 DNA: TGTGCCAGCTCACCGACTGCCAACCAGGGACAGGCTCGTCGTCAGCATTTT.

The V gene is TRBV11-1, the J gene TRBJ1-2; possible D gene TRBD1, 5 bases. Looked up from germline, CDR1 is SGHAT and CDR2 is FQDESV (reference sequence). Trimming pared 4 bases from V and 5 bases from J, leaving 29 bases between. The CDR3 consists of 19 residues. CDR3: CASSYPDVGLPISWYGYTF. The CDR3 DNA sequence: TGTGCCAGCAGCTACCCTGATGTGGGACTGCCTATCTCGTGGTATGGCTACACCTTC.

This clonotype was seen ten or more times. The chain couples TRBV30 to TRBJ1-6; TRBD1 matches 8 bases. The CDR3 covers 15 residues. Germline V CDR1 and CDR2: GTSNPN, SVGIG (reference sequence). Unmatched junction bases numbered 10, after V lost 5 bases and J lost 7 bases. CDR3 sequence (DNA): TGTGCCTGGGACCCGACAGGGGATCCCAATTCACCCCTCCACTTT. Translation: CAWDPTGDPNSPLHF. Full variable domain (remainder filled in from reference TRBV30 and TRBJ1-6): SQTIHQWPATLVQPVGSPLSLECTVEGTSNPNLYWYRQAAGRGLQLLFYSVGIGQISSEVPQNLSASRPQDRQFILSSKKLLLSDSGFYLCAWDPTGDPNSPLHFGNGTRLTVT.

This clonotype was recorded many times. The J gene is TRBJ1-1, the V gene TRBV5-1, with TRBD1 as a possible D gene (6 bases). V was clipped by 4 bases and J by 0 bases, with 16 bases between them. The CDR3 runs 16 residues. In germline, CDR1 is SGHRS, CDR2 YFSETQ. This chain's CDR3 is CASSPRTDAMNTEAFF. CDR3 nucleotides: TGCGCCAGCAGCCCCAGGACAGACGCCATGAACACTGAAGCTTTCTTT.